The 32 T cell receptor beta chains below were found in one sample sequenced in a study of OX40 agonist ivuxolimab in advanced cancers. Receptor amplification or capture employed the immunoSEQ multiplex PCR assay. In its TCRdb copy, this immuneACCESS table keeps in-frame sequences only and misses some clones. Where compared with another copy, unresolved V genes explain less than half of these, and the others have no known cause. The sample has tens of thousands of clones on record, about 91% of them singletons. The ten largest clones add up to roughly 0.5% of the sample. The source material was CD4+ or CD8+ T cells sorted from blood, sampled in a trial of the OX40 agonist ivuxolimab. All receptors derive from an adult with an advanced solid tumor such as melanoma, head and neck, liver or kidney cancer.

This clone showed up just once. V usage is TRBV5-8 and J usage is TRBJ1-6; D gene ambiguous. Germline assignment: CDR1 SGHTS and CDR2 YDEGEE. CDR3 size: 16 residues. V was clipped by 2 bases and J by 7 bases, with 16 bases between them. CDR3 sequence reads: CASSLTGSERNSPLHF. The CDR3 coding sequence is TGTGCCAGCAGCTTAACCGGGTCCGAAAGGAATTCACCCCTCCACTTT.

This sequence joins TRBV18 and TRBJ1-2, with 8 bases aligning to TRBD1. Unmatched junction bases numbered 7, after V lost 4 bases and J lost 9 bases. This CDR3 has 13 amino acids. CDR1 KGHSH and CDR2 LQKENI come from the germline V gene. The DNA of the CDR3 is TGTGCCAGCTCACAGGGACAGGATAAGAGCTACACCTTC. Residues: CASSQGQDKSYTF. The variable domain in full, with the rest retrieved from reference TRBV18 and TRBJ1-2, is NAGVMQNPRHLVRRRGQEARLRCSPMKGHSHVYWYRQLPEEGLKFMVYLQKENIIDESGMPKERFSAEFPKEGPSILRIQQVVRGDSAAYFCASSQGQDKSYTFGSGTRLTVV.

This sequence joins TRBV21-1 and TRBJ2-2; the D call TRBD1 from the table was never checked on the DNA. TRBV21-1 is given as a pseudogene. This CDR3 contains 15 residues. The CDR3 DNA follows: TGTGCCAGCAGTCCTGGACAGGGAAACACCGGGGAGCTGTTTTTT. Its translation: CASSPGQGNTGELFF.

This chain connects TRBV6-6 to TRBJ2-7; 10 bases line up with TRBD2. The CDR3 has 15 residues. Germline V lookup: CDR1 MNHNY, CDR2 SVGAGI (reference sequence). V lost 6 bases, J lost 6 bases, and 11 bases stayed unmatched. The CDR3 DNA follows: TGTGCCAGCAGGGTCACTCTAGCGGGAGAGGCCGAGCAGTACTTC. Translating it yields CASRVTLAGEAEQYF.

The chain employs TRBV9 and TRBJ1-4; D uncertain. Germline values: CDR1 SGDLS, CDR2 YYNGEE. The CDR3 spans 14 residues. V lost 1 base and J lost 8, with 12 bases in between. This CDR3 is CASSVRGSGEKLFF. The CDR3 DNA follows: TGTGCCAGCAGCGTACGGGGTTCGGGGGAAAAACTGTTTTTT.

The V and J genes are TRBV18 and TRBJ2-5; the match to TRBD1 covers 10 bases. Germline CDR1 KGHSH, CDR2 LQKENI. Unmatched junction bases numbered 3, after V lost 3 bases and J lost 5 bases. The CDR3 has 14 residues. CDR3 bases: TGTGCCAGCTCACCGACAGGGGGCACGGAGACCCAGTACTTC. Its protein product is CASSPTGGTETQYF.

The chain uses TRBV5-5 and TRBJ1-2; D not resolved. Trimming cost V 4 bases and J 4 bases, with 14 bases left between them. This CDR3 is 14 amino acids long. CDR1 is SGHKS, CDR2 YYEKEE, per germline (reference sequence). The CDR3 is CASSLLGFLYGYTF. The DNA of the CDR3 is TGTGCCAGCAGCCTCCTCGGATTTCTCTATGGCTACACCTTC.

Regarding this clone: The identical CDR3 is also encoded by other nucleotide sequences in the sample. This chain links TRBV18 with TRBJ2-3, with a possible D match to TRBD2 (5 bases). The CDR3 is 12 amino acids. Germline V gives CDR1 KGHSH, CDR2 LQKENI. Trimming removed 3 bases from V and 6 bases from J, with 7 bases in between. CDR3 in amino acids: CASSPPGDTQYF. In DNA, the CDR3 is TGTGCCAGCTCACCCCCGGGGGATACGCAGTATTTT.

V is TRBV6-4 and J is TRBJ2-2, with D hard to call. Looked up from germline, CDR1 is MRHNA and CDR2 is SNTAGT. The CDR3 has 13 amino acids. V lost 4 bases and J lost 2, with 5 bases in between. CDR3 amino acids: CASSVDNTGELFF. CDR3 nucleotide sequence: TGTGCCAGCAGTGTCGACAACACCGGGGAGCTGTTTTTT.

This clone has only a few counts. The rearrangement links TRBV9 to TRBJ1-6; the D is unclear. CDR1 is SGDLS, CDR2 YYNGEE, per germline. The CDR3 spans 13 residues. Trimming removed 3 bases from V and 11 bases from J, with 12 bases in between. CDR3 protein: CASSGGRPPPLHF. The CDR3 nucleotides are TGTGCCAGCAGCGGAGGACGGCCTCCACCCCTCCACTTT.

The rearrangement links TRBV11-2 to TRBJ2-7, with TRBD1 matching 12 bases. V shed 3 bases, J shed 2 bases, and the junction held 2 bases outside the gene matches. Germline assignment: CDR1 SGHAT and CDR2 FQNNGV. The CDR3 has 15 amino acids. The CDR3 region is CASSLGQGAPYEQYF. CDR3 DNA: TGTGCCAGCAGCTTGGGACAGGGGGCTCCCTACGAGCAGTACTTC.

CDR3 loop: CASNEDLNTGELFF. The CDR3 nucleotides are TGTGCCAGCAACGAAGACTTAAACACCGGGGAGCTGTTTTTT. The rearrangement joins TRBV11-2 to TRBJ2-2; unclear D gene. The CDR3 consists of 14 residues. Germline V gives CDR1 SGHAT, CDR2 FQNNGV. Trimming took 7 bases from V and 2 from J, leaving 11 bases between them.

The V and J genes are TRBV6-1 and TRBJ1-6, with D hard to call. Germline V gene sequence: CDR1 MNHNS, CDR2 SASEGT. The CDR3 length is 14 residues. With 1 base removed from V and 7 bases from J, the gap between germline ends came to 8 bases. CDR3 coding DNA: TGTGCCAGCAGTGAAGGGGGTTGGAATTCACCCCTCCACTTT. It specifies CASSEGGWNSPLHF.

The chain employs TRBV11-2 and TRBJ1-6; D is unclear. The CDR3 has 15 amino acids. V lost 1 base, J lost 7 bases, and 11 bases lay in between. Per germline, CDR1 SGHAT and CDR2 FQNNGV. The CDR3 nucleotides are TGTGCCAGCAGCTTAGCTATGGGAAACAATTCACCCCTCCACTTT. It codes for CASSLAMGNNSPLHF.

The CDR3 coding sequence is TGTGCCAGCAGCCCACTGCTAGCGGGGGCGCTCTACGAGCAGTACTTC. Amino acid sequence: CASSPLLAGALYEQYF. The chain carries TRBV5-8 and TRBJ2-7; 10 bases match TRBD2. Germline trimming cut 4 bases from V and 3 bases from J; bases unmatched to any gene: 10. Germline V gene lookup returns CDR1 SGHTS and CDR2 YDEGEE. This CDR3 has 16 amino acids.

The chain recombines TRBV30 with TRBJ2-7; 10 bases map to TRBD1. V trimming: 3 bases; J trimming: 3 bases; junction bases outside the gene matches: 5. The CDR3 sequence is 14 residues long. Germline-derived CDR1 and CDR2 are GTSNPN and SVGIG (reference sequence). The chain's CDR3 is CAWSKGQGFYEQYF. CDR3 nucleotides: TGTGCCTGGAGCAAGGGACAGGGGTTCTACGAGCAGTACTTC.

This clone was seen just once. The genes are TRBV19 and TRBJ2-7; tentatively, D is TRBD1 or TRBD2 (5 bases each). V lost 5 bases to trimming and J lost 6 bases, with 11 bases between them. The CDR3 covers 12 residues. In germline, CDR1 is LNHDA, CDR2 SQIVND (reference sequence). The CDR3 region is CASSLLGTEQYF. CDR3 nucleotide sequence: TGTGCCAGTAGTTTGTTGGGGACCGAGCAGTACTTC. The variable domain in full, with the rest retrieved from reference TRBV19 and TRBJ2-7, is DGGITQSPKYLFRKEGQNVTLSCEQNLNHDAMYWYRQDPGQGLRLIYYSQIVNDFQKGDIAEGYSVSREKKESFPLTVTSAQKNPTAFYLCASSLLGTEQYFGPGTRLTVT.

V usage is TRBV7-9 and J usage is TRBJ2-2; D is possibly TRBD1 (5 bases). V gave up 5 bases and J gave up 3 bases, with 13 bases separating them. The CDR3 length is 15 residues. The germline V gene encodes CDR1 SEHNR and CDR2 FQNEAQ (reference sequence). The DNA for the CDR3 is TGTGCCAGCAGCGCCCTCCTAGGGGACACCGGGGAGCTGTTTTTT. It yields the protein CASSALLGDTGELFF. The entire variable domain, with the rest obtained from reference TRBV7-9 and TRBJ2-2, is as follows: DTGVSQNPRHKITKRGQNVTFRCDPISEHNRLYWYRQTLGQGPEFLTYFQNEAQLEKSRLLSDRFSAERPKGSFSTLEIQRTEQGDSAMYLCASSALLGDTGELFFGEGSRLTVL.

This chain joins TRBV28 and TRBJ2-7; maybe TRBD2 (6 bases). The germline gives CDR1 MDHEN, CDR2 SYDVKM. The CDR3 is 12 amino acids. V lost 5 bases to trimming and J lost 4 bases, with 9 bases between them. The CDR3 loop is CASSPGRYEQYF. In nucleotides, the CDR3 is TGTGCCAGCAGTCCAGGGAGGTACGAGCAGTACTTC.

This chain joins TRBV20-1 and TRBJ2-3; D unclear. Trimming shortened V by 5 bases and J by 11 bases, and 11 bases separated the two germline ends. The CDR3 length is 10 residues. The germline CDR1 and CDR2 sequences are DFQATT and SNEGSKA (reference sequence). CDR3 sequence (DNA): TGCAGTGCTCCTCTTACCCAGCAGTATTTT. Translation: CSAPLTQQYF.

This clone was observed a single time. The genes are TRBV2 and TRBJ2-7; the D call may be TRBD1 or TRBD2 (5 bases each). From germline, CDR1 is SNHLY and CDR2 FYNNEI. CDR3 length: 12 residues. The V end was cut by 8 bases, the J end by 0 bases, with 8 bases between. CDR3 sequence: CASWGRSYEQYF. CDR3 nucleotide sequence: TGTGCCAGCTGGGGACGCTCCTACGAGCAGTACTTC.

The chain uses TRBV6-5 and TRBJ2-7; 7 bases are shared with TRBD1. The CDR3 runs to 14 residues. CDR1 and CDR2 (germline): MNHEY, SVGAGI. After removal of 5 bases from V and 4 bases from J, the junction contained 8 bases not matched to a gene. CDR3 protein: CASSAQTGYYEQYF. The CDR3 DNA follows: TGTGCCAGCAGTGCTCAGACAGGGTATTACGAGCAGTACTTC.

This chain uses TRBV18 with TRBJ2-5, with D possibly TRBD1 on 6 matching bases. Trimming removed 2 bases at V and 5 bases at J, with 12 bases between. CDR3 length: 14 residues. CDR1 and CDR2 (germline): KGHSH, LQKENI. CDR3 in amino acids: CASSPRGNPETQYF. CDR3 DNA: TGTGCCAGCTCACCAAGGGGGAACCCGGAGACCCAGTACTTC.

The chain employs TRBV14 and TRBJ1-1; D is ambiguous. Trimming removed 3 bases at V and 1 base at J, with 21 bases between. The length of the CDR3 is 18 residues. Germline values: CDR1 SGHDN, CDR2 FVKESK. The CDR3 sequence is CASSHSNAPGPPNTEAFF. CDR3 nucleotide sequence: TGTGCCAGCAGCCATTCGAACGCCCCCGGACCCCCGAACACTGAAGCTTTCTTT.

The chain uses TRBV11-3 and TRBJ1-2, with unresolved D. Looked up from germline, CDR1 is SGHNT and CDR2 is YENEEA. V was pared by 2 bases and J by 1 base, with 14 bases between. The CDR3 has 16 amino acids. Here the CDR3 reads CASSLTSEFHNYGYTF. The CDR3 nucleotides read TGTGCCAGCAGCTTAACGTCAGAGTTTCATAACTATGGCTACACCTTC.

This sequence joins TRBV9 and TRBJ2-5; D uncertain. The germline V gene has CDR1 SGDLS and CDR2 YYNGEE. V was cut by 3 bases and J by 5 bases, with 14 bases left in between. CDR3 length: 14 residues. The CDR3 DNA reads TGTGCCAGCAGCGCTTCATCCCCAGCCGAGACCCAGTACTTC. Translation: CASSASSPAETQYF.

The chain joins TRBV29-1 to TRBJ2-1; TRBD2 matches 14 bases. This CDR3 contains 16 residues. With V trimmed by 4 bases and J by 8 bases, 10 bases remained unmatched. Germline V gene data show CDR1 as SQVTM and CDR2 as ANQGSEA. CDR3 residues: CSVAGLAGGEGDEQFF. CDR3 nucleotide sequence: TGCAGCGTTGCTGGACTAGCGGGAGGTGAAGGCGATGAGCAGTTCTTC.

This clone appeared once. The chain carries TRBV7-9 and TRBJ2-7, with 8 bases identical to TRBD2. The V segment lost 5 bases and the J segment 0 bases; nucleotides outside the gene matches: 6. Germline CDR1 and CDR2: SEHNR and FQNEAQ (reference sequence). CDR3 length: 15 amino acids. The CDR3 sequence is CASSPSSGPSYEQYF. The CDR3 nucleotides are TGTGCCAGCAGCCCTTCTAGCGGGCCCTCCTACGAGCAGTACTTC.

The chain is built from TRBV2 and TRBJ2-5; perhaps TRBD2 as D (7 bases). The V and J ends lost 8 bases and 4 bases respectively, with 17 bases between them. Germline assignment: CDR1 SNHLY and CDR2 FYNNEI. The CDR3 runs 14 residues. Written as DNA, the CDR3 is TGTGCCAGCGGGGAATGGGGGGGCGGAGAGACCCAGTACTTC. This codes for CASGEWGGGETQYF.

This sequence joins TRBV11-3 and TRBJ2-1; possibly TRBD2 for D (5 bases). CDR1 and CDR2 from the germline V gene are SGHNT and YENEEA. The CDR3 extends over 15 amino acids. Trimming cost V 0 bases and J 9 bases, with 15 bases left between them. The CDR3, as DNA: TGTGCCAGCAGCTTAGATCACGAGGGTAGACGTGAGCAGTTCTTC. Translation gives CASSLDHEGRREQFF.

The chain has TRBV6-1 and TRBJ1-3; D remains ambiguous. The CDR3 has 15 amino acids. Trimming pared 6 bases from V and 0 bases from J, leaving 12 bases between. Germline loops: CDR1 MNHNS, CDR2 SASEGT. Written as DNA, the CDR3 is TGTGCCAGCAGCGGACTCAGGTTCTCTGGAAACACCATATATTTT. Residues: CASSGLRFSGNTIYF.

This chain links TRBV6-5 with TRBJ2-3; D is uncertain. Germline assignment: CDR1 MNHEY and CDR2 SVGAGI. Trimming took 0 bases from V and 6 from J, leaving 7 bases between them. The CDR3 loop spans 13 amino acids. The CDR3 DNA follows: TGTGCCAGCAGTTACTCCTTACTGGATACGCAGTATTTT. Protein product: CASSYSLLDTQYF.